This T cell receptor (beta chain) was recorded in a study of T-cell reconstitution after alpha-beta-depleted transplantation in children. This CDR3 contains 14 residues. Germline V gives CDR1 LNHNV, CDR2 YYDKDF (reference sequence). V was cut by 9 bases and J by 0 bases, with 11 bases left in between. Notes on the study in general: After transplant, at about two months, alpha-beta T cells were reportedly derived from several hundred expanded graft clones. Surviving recipient T cells and intrathymic progenitors accounted for some patients' high TCRbeta diversity at day 60.

Unique molecular identifiers were built into the TCRbeta library. TCRdb reanalysed the PCR reads using MiXCR and keeps one entry per CDR3 protein. Of about a million distinct CDR3 sequences in the sample, about 29% were seen once. This clonotype appeared a few times. Its antigen remains unidentified. Sequences were derived from PBMCs, mostly from graft donor cells, sampled 360 days after TCRalphabeta/CD19-depleted stem cell transplant. The TCR originated in a boy in the first two years of life who had a stem cell transplant for SCID, so the T cells may come from the graft donor. The chain is built from TRBV15 and TRBJ2-2; a possible D gene is TRBD2 (6 bases). CDR3 region: CATSEGSNTGELFF. In nucleotides, the CDR3 is TGTGCCACATCGGAGGGATCGAACACCGGGGAGCTGTTTTTT.